These 7 T cell receptor beta chains originate from one sample sequenced in a study of blood T cell repertoires in COVID-19. The method was immunoSEQ multiplex PCR; TCRdb's version includes in-frame clones alone and lacks a portion of them. Of some 250,000 clones detected, roughly nine tenths appear once; the ten largest clones hold more than 6%. The sequenced sample was peripheral blood. These receptors all stem from a man between 60 and 70 years old who had recovered from COVID-19.

On this clone itself: The sample contains more than one DNA sequence encoding this CDR3. The chain recombines TRBV5-1 with TRBJ1-6; 8 bases align to TRBD1. Germline CDR1 is SGHRS and CDR2 is YFSETQ. This CDR3 is 14 amino acids long. The junction had 7 bases not matched to a gene; V was cut back by 4 bases and J by 10 bases. CDR3 sequence (DNA): TGCGCCAGCAGCCTCGGACAGGGACGGTCACCCCTCCACTTT. Its translation is CASSLGQGRSPLHF. Full variable domain (outside the CDR3, taken from reference TRBV5-1 and TRBJ1-6): KAGVTQTPRYLIKTRGQQVTLSCSPISGHRSVSWYQQTPGQGLQFLFEYFSETQRNKGNFPGRFSGRQFSNSRSEMNVSTLELGDSALYLCASSLGQGRSPLHFGNGTRLTVT.

The chain recombines TRBV7-2 with TRBJ2-3; 7 bases map to TRBD1. The CDR3 sequence is 18 residues long. The V and J ends lost 3 bases and 1 base, in that order; junction bases with no gene match: 13. The germline gives CDR1 SGHTA, CDR2 FQGNSA. Here the CDR3 reads CASSFSPTGPFRTDTQYF. The CDR3 DNA sequence: TGTGCCAGCAGCTTCAGCCCGACAGGGCCTTTTCGCACAGATACGCAGTATTTT.

The V call is TRBV30, the J call TRBJ1-2, with D tentatively TRBD1 (5 bases). The germline V and J ends were trimmed by 3 bases and 8 bases, with 19 bases remaining between them. The germline V gene encodes CDR1 GTSNPN and CDR2 SVGIG (reference sequence). The CDR3 spans 14 residues. The CDR3 DNA reads TGTGCCTGGAGGGGGGGGGTAGCGATGACGGGCTACACCTTC. Translated, it gives CAWRGGVAMTGYTF.

V and J are TRBV19 and TRBJ2-1; 10 bases align to TRBD1. The CDR3 runs 15 residues. CDR1 and CDR2 (germline): LNHDA, SQIVND (reference sequence). J lost 8 bases, V lost 5 bases, and 9 bases had no gene match. CDR3 residues: CASSGDRGIGDEQFF. The CDR3 nucleotides read TGTGCCAGTAGTGGGGACAGGGGAATCGGGGATGAGCAGTTCTTC. Full variable domain (rest looked up from reference TRBV19 and TRBJ2-1): DGGITQSPKYLFRKEGQNVTLSCEQNLNHDAMYWYRQDPGQGLRLIYYSQIVNDFQKGDIAEGYSVSREKKESFPLTVTSAQKNPTAFYLCASSGDRGIGDEQFFGPGTRLTVL.

The V gene is TRBV12-3 or TRBV12-4, the J gene TRBJ2-7, with 8 bases that match TRBD1. The CDR3 sequence is 13 residues long. V trimming: 4 bases; J trimming: 6 bases; junction bases outside the gene matches: 5. CDR3 sequence reads: CASSYGQGGEQYF. The CDR3 DNA reads TGTGCCAGCAGTTACGGACAGGGTGGCGAGCAGTACTTC.

The genes are TRBV28 and TRBJ1-1; TRBD1 matches 7 bases. Trimming removed 6 bases from V and 9 bases from J; junction bases left unmatched: 13. In germline, CDR1 is MDHEN, CDR2 SYDVKM. The CDR3 has 14 residues. The CDR3 region is CASSNRDRTRKAFF. The CDR3 region has the DNA TGTGCCAGCAGCAACCGGGACAGAACACGGAAAGCTTTCTTT.

Note on this clone: The sample holds other DNA sequences that translate to the same CDR3. CDR3 in DNA: TGTGCCATCAGGGGAGGGGACTATGGCTACACCTTC. This codes for CAIRGGDYGYTF. This chain joins TRBV10-3 and TRBJ1-2; weak D call: TRBD1 (5 bases). Germline CDR1 is ENHRY and CDR2 is SYGVKD. The CDR3 runs 12 residues. Trimming removed 6 bases from V and 3 bases from J, with 8 bases in between.